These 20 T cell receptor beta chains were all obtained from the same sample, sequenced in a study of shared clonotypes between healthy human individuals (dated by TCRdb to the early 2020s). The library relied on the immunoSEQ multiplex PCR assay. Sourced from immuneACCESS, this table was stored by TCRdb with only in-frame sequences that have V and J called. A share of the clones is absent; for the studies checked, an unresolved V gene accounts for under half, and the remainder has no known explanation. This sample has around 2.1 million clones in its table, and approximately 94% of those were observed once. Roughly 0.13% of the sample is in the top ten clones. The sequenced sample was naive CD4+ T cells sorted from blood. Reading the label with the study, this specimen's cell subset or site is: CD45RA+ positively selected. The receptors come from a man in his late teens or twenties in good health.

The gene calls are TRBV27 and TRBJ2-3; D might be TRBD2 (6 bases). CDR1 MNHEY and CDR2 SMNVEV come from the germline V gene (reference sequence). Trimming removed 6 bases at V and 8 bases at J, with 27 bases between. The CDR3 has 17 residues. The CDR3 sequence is CASSARGTAGLFGTQYF. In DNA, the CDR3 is TGTGCCAGCAGCGCTCGAGGGACTGCTGGTTTATTCGGTACGCAGTATTTT.

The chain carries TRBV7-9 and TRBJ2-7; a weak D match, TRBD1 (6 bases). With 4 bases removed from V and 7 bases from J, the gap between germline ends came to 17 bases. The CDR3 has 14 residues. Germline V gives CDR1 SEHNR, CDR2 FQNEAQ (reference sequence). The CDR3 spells CASSSGDTSKEQYF. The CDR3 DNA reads TGTGCCAGCAGCTCCGGGGACACCTCTAAAGAGCAGTACTTC.

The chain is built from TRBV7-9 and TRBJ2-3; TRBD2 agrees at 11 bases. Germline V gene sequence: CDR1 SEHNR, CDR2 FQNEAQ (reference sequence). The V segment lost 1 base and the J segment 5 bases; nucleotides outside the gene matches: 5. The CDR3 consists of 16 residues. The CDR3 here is CASSLDRTSGRDTQYF. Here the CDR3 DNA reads TGTGCCAGCAGCTTAGATCGAACTAGCGGGAGAGATACGCAGTATTTT.

CDR3 sequence: CASSLDRREVSYEQYF. The CDR3, as DNA: TGTGCCAGCAGCTTAGATCGGAGGGAAGTCTCCTACGAGCAGTACTTC. The V call is TRBV7-8, the J call TRBJ2-7; the D gene is possibly TRBD2 (6 bases). The CDR3 is 16 residues long. V was pared by 1 base and J by 0 bases, with 13 bases between. Germline loops: CDR1 SGHVS, CDR2 FQNEAQ.

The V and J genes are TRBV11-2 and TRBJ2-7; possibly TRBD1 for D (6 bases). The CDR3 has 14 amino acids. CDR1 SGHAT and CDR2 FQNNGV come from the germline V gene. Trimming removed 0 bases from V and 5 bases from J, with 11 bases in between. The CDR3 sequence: CASSLDRQGNEQYF. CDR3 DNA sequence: TGTGCCAGCAGCTTAGATCGGCAGGGGAACGAGCAGTACTTC.

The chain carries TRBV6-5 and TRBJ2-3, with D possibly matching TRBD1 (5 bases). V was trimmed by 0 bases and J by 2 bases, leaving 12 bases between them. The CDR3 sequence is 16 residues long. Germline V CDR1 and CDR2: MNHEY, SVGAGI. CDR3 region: CASSYSRWGFTDTQYF. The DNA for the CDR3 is TGTGCCAGCAGTTACTCGAGATGGGGCTTCACAGATACGCAGTATTTT.

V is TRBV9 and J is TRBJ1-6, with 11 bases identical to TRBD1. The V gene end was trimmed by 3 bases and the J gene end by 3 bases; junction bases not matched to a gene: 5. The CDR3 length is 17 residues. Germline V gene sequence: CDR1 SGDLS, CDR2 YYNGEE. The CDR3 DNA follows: TGTGCCAGCAGCGGAGCCGGGACAGGGGGCTATAATTCACCCCTCCACTTT. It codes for CASSGAGTGGYNSPLHF.

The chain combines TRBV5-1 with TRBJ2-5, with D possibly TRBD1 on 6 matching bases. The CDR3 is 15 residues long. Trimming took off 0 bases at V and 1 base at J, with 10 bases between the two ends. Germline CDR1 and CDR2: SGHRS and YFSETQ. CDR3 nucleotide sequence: TGCGCCAGCAGCTTGGGACAGGTCCGCCAAGAGACCCAGTACTTC. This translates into CASSLGQVRQETQYF.

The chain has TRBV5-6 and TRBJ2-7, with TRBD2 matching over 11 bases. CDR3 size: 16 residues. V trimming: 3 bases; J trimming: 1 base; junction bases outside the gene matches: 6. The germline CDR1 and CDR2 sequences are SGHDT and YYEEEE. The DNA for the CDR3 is TGTGCCAGCAGCTCTACCGGGACTAGCGGATCCTACGAGCAGTACTTC. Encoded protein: CASSSTGTSGSYEQYF.

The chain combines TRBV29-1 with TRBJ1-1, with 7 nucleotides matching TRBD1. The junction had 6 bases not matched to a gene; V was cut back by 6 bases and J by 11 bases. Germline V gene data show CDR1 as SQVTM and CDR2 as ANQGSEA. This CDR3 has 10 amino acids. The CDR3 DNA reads TGCAGCGTGACAGGGCGAAGTGCTTTCTTT. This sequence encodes CSVTGRSAFF.

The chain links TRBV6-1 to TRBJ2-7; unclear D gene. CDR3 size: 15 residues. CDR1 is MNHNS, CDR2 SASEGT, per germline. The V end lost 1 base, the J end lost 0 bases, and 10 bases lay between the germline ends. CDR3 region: CASSEDRLSSYEQYF. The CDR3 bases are TGTGCCAGCAGTGAAGACCGGTTGTCCTCCTACGAGCAGTACTTC.

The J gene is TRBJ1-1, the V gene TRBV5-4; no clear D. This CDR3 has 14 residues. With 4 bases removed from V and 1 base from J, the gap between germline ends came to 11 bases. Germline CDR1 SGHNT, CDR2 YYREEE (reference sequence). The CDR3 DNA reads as TGTGCCAGCAGCCCGAGGAGTTCGAACACTGAAGCTTTCTTT. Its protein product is CASSPRSSNTEAFF.

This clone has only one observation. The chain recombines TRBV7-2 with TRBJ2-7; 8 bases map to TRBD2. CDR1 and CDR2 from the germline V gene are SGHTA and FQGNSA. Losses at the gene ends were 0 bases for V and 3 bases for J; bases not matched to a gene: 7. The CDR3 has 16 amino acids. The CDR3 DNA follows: TGTGCCAGCAGCTTAGCGGCTAGCGGGCCGCTCTACGAGCAGTACTTC. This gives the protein CASSLAASGPLYEQYF. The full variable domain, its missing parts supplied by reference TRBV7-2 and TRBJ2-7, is GAGVSQSPSNKVTEKGKDVELRCDPISGHTALYWYRQSLGQGLEFLIYFQGNSAPDKSGLPSDRFSAERTGGSVSTLTIQRTQQEDSAVYLCASSLAASGPLYEQYFGPGTRLTVT.

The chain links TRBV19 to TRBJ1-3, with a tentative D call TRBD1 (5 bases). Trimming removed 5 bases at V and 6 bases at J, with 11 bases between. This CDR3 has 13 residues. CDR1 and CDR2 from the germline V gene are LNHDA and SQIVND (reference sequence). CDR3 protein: CASSHSGANTIYF. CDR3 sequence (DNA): TGTGCCAGTAGTCACAGCGGGGCAAACACCATATATTTT.

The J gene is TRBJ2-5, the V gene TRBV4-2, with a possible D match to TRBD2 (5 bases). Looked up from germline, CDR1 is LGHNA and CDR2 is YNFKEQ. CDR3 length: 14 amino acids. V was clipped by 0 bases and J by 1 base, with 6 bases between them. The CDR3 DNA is TGTGCCAGCAGCCAAGAGCGGGCCCAAGAGACCCAGTACTTC. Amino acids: CASSQERAQETQYF.

The chain's CDR3 is CASSYPAGTGQETQYF. The CDR3 nucleotides are TGTGCCAGCAGTTACCCTGCCGGGACAGGACAAGAGACCCAGTACTTC. This sequence joins TRBV6-6 and TRBJ2-5; the match to TRBD1 covers 8 bases. V trimming: 2 bases; J trimming: 2 bases; junction bases outside the gene matches: 7. There are 16 residues in the CDR3. Germline CDR1 MNHNY, CDR2 SVGAGI (reference sequence).

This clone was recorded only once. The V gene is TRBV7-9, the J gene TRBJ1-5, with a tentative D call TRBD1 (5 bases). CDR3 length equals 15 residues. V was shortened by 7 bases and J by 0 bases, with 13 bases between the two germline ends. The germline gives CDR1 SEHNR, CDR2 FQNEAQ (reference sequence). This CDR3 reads CASTDTGYSNQPQHF. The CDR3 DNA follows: TGTGCCAGCACCGATACAGGCTATAGCAATCAGCCCCAGCATTTT.

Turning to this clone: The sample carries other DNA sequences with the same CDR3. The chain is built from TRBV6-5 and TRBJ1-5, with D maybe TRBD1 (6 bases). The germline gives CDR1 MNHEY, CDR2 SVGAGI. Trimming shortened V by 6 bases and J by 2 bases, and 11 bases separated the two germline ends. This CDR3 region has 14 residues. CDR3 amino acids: CASSNREGNQPQHF. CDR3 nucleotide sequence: TGTGCCAGCAGCAACAGGGAAGGCAATCAGCCCCAGCATTTT.

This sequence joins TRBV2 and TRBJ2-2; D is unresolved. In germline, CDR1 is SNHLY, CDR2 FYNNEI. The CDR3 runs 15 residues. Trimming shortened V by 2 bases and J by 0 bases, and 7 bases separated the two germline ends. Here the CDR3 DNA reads TGTGCCAGCAGTGAACGTCCGGCGAACACCGGGGAGCTGTTTTTT. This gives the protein CASSERPANTGELFF.

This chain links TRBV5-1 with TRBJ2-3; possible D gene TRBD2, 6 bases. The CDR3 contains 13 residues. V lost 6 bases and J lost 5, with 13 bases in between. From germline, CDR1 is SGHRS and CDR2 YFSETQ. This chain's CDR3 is CASKREWIDTQYF. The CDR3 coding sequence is TGCGCCAGCAAACGGGAGTGGATAGATACGCAGTATTTT.